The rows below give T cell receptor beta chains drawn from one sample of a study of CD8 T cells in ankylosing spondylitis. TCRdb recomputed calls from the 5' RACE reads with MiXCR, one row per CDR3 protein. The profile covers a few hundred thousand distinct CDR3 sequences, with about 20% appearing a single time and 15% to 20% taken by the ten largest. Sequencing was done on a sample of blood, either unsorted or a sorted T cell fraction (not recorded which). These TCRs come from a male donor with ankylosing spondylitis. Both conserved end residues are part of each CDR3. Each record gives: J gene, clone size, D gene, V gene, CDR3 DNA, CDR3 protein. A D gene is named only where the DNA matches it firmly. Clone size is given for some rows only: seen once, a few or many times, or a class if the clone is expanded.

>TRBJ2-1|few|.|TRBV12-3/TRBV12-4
TGTGCCAGCGGCAACACCCAGGGAAACTCCTACAATGAGCAGTTCTTC
CASGNTQGNSYNEQFF
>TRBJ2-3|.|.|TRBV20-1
TGCAGTGCAGCCCATGCCCTGCTCCTCCGGGATCCCCGTCCCACAGATACGCAGTATTTT
CSAAHALLLRDPRPTDTQYF
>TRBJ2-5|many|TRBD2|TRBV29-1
TGCAGCGCGGCGACTAGCGGGAACCAAGAGACCCAGTACTTC
CSAATSGNQETQYF
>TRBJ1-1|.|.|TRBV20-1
TGCAGTGCTAGAGTCGTCACTGAAGCTTTCTTT
CSARVVTEAFF
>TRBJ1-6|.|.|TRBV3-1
TGTGCCAGCAGCCAAGGGGGATCCTTAAATTCACCCCTCCACTTT
CASSQGGSLNSPLHF
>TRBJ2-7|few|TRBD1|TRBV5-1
TGCGCCAGCAGCCCGCGACAGGGTGAATTCTACGAGCAGTACTTC
CASSPRQGEFYEQYF
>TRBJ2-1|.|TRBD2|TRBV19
TGTGCCAGTACCCCCGTCGGGACTAGCGGCCTCAATGAGCAGTTCTTC
CASTPVGTSGLNEQFF
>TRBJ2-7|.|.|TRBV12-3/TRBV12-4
TGTGCCAGCACTCGGTCCCACAACCCTTACGAGCAGTACTTC
CASTRSHNPYEQYF
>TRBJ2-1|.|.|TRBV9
TGTGCCAGCAGCGTAGACATAGCGAACTACAATGAGCAGTTCTTC
CASSVDIANYNEQFF
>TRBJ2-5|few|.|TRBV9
TGTGCCAGCAGCGCTCGACAGGGAGGTCCCTCGGAGACCCAGTACTTC
CASSARQGGPSETQYF
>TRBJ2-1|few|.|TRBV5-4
TGTGCCAGCCATCGGAATCAACTATATGAGCAGTTCTTC
CASHRNQLYEQFF
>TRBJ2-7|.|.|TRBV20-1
TGCAGTGCTCGCCGGGGCCTAGTCGACGAGCAGTACTTC
CSARRGLVDEQYF
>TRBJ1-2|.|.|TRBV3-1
TGTGCCAGCAGCCAAGATAGGAGACAGATTAACTATGGCTACACCTTC
CASSQDRRQINYGYTF
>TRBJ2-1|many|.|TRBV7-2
TGTGCCAGCAGTATACCGACTAGAGGCAATGAGCAGTTCTTC
CASSIPTRGNEQFF
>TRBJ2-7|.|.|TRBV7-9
TGTGCCAGCAGCGAAACCTTGAGGGGCCCCTTCTACGAGCAGTACTTC
CASSETLRGPFYEQYF
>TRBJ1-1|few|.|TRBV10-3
TGTGCCATCATGACCGGGGCGGGTACTGAAGCTTTCTTT
CAIMTGAGTEAFF
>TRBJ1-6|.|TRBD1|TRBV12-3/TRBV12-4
TGTGCCAGCAGAGACAGGGGGCTATTCTTCGGAAATTCACCCCTCCACTTT
CASRDRGLFFGNSPLHF
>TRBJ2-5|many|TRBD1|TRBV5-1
TGCGCCAGCAGCGGGACAGTAGGACAAGAGACCCAGTACTTC
CASSGTVGQETQYF
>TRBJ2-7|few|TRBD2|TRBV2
TGTGCCAGCAGTCCGGGACTAGCTATCAACGAGCAGTACTTC
CASSPGLAINEQYF
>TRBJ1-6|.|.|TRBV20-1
TGCAGTGCTAGATCCGGGACTGACAGTTCACCCCTCCACTTT
CSARSGTDSSPLHF
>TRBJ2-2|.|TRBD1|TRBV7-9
TGTGCCAGCAGCATCGGACAGGCGAACACCGGGGAGCTGTTTTTT
CASSIGQANTGELFF
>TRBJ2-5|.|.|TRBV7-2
TGTGCCAGCAGCTTAGGGGCAGGGCGAGAGACCCAGTACTTC
CASSLGAGRETQYF
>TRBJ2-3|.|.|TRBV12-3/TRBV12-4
TGTGCCAGCAGTCGGACGGGAGTGACAGATACGCAGTATTTT
CASSRTGVTDTQYF